These 6 T cell receptor beta chains were sequenced from one sample in a study of cytomegalovirus exposure and HLA in healthy donors. Primers included in the PCR were 60 Vbeta and 13 Jbeta primers. Generated by immunoSEQ multiplex PCR, the TCRdb table keeps only in-frame clones and is missing some. The data hold around 170,000 clones, with over 80% observed a single time. The sequencing sample was made of PBMCs. The receptors derive from a woman younger than 30 in good health and CMV-seronegative.

V and J are TRBV9 and TRBJ2-3; 9 nucleotides match TRBD2. Germline-derived CDR1 and CDR2 are SGDLS and YYNGEE. Unmatched junction bases numbered 5, after V lost 0 bases and J lost 3 bases. This CDR3 spans 16 amino acids. The CDR3 region has the DNA TGTGCCAGCAGCGTAGCAGCGGGGGGCTGGACAGATACGCAGTATTTT. It is translated as CASSVAAGGWTDTQYF.

V usage is TRBV30 and J usage is TRBJ2-6; weak D call: TRBD1 (5 bases). Trimming cost V 8 bases and J 0 bases, with 11 bases left between them. The CDR3 runs to 14 residues. CDR1 and CDR2 (germline): GTSNPN, SVGIG (reference sequence). CDR3 coding DNA: TGTGCCCGCAGGGTTAGCTCTGGGGCCAACGTCCTGACTTTC. This gives the protein CARRVSSGANVLTF.

The sample holds a few counts of this clone. The chain joins TRBV10-3 to TRBJ1-2, with 7 bases matching TRBD1. V shed 7 bases and J 3 bases; nucleotides not matched to a gene: 5. Germline V lookup: CDR1 ENHRY, CDR2 SYGVKD. The CDR3 length is 13 residues. The CDR3 region is CAITPGQDYGYTF. The CDR3 nucleotides are TGTGCCATCACCCCTGGACAGGACTATGGCTACACCTTC.

The chain joins TRBV2 to TRBJ2-3, with no clear D. V was cut by 11 bases and J by 4 bases, with 7 bases left in between. The CDR3 length is 10 residues. Germline V lookup: CDR1 SNHLY, CDR2 FYNNEI. The CDR3: CAGLPDTQYF. CDR3 in DNA: TGTGCCGGCCTTCCAGATACGCAGTATTTT.

The count of this clone is one. The chain uses TRBV19 and TRBJ2-1, with TRBD2 matching 8 bases. V lost 7 bases and J lost 2; bases outside the gene matches: 7. The CDR3 is made up of 15 amino acids. In germline, CDR1 is LNHDA, CDR2 SQIVND (reference sequence). The CDR3 sequence: CASKPLAGTYNEQFF. DNA for the CDR3: TGTGCCAGTAAGCCGTTAGCGGGGACCTACAATGAGCAGTTCTTC. Full variable domain (outside the CDR3, taken from reference TRBV19 and TRBJ2-1): DGGITQSPKYLFRKEGQNVTLSCEQNLNHDAMYWYRQDPGQGLRLIYYSQIVNDFQKGDIAEGYSVSREKKESFPLTVTSAQKNPTAFYLCASKPLAGTYNEQFFGPGTRLTVL.

This clone has a single count. This chain links TRBV7-9 with TRBJ1-5; the D is unclear. V dropped 1 base and J dropped 8 bases, with 15 bases sitting between them. This CDR3 has 15 amino acids. Germline values: CDR1 SEHNR, CDR2 FQNEAQ (reference sequence). CDR3 coding DNA: TGTGCCAGCAGCTTAGGTCAGGCCGCGGAGGAGCCCCAGCATTTT. Protein sequence: CASSLGQAAEEPQHF.